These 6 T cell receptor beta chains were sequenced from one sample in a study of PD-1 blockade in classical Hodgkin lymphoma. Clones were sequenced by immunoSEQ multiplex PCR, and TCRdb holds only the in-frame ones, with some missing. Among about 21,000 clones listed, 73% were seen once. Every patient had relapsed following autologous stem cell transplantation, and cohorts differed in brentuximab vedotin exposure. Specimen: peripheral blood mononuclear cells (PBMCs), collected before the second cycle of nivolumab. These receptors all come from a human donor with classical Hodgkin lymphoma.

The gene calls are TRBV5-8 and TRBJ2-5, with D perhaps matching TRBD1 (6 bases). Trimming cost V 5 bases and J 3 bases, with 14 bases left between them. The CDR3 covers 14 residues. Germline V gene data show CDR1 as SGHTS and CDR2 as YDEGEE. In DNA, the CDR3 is TGTGCCAGCAGACCAACAGGGCCCAAAGAGACCCAGTACTTC. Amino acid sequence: CASRPTGPKETQYF.

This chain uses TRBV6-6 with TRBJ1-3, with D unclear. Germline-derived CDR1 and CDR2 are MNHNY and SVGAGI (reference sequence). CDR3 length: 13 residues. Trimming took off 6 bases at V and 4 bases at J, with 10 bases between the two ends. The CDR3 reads CASRGASGNTIYF. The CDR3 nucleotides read TGTGCCAGCAGGGGTGCCTCCGGAAACACCATATATTTT.

CDR3 in DNA: TGCGCCAGCAGTGGCCGCCCAGGGGGCATTAGTACTGAAGCTTTCTTT. This codes for CASSGRPGGISTEAFF. The chain employs TRBV10-1 and TRBJ1-1; 8 bases line up with TRBD1. The CDR3 totals 16 residues. J lost 5 bases, V lost 4 bases, and 12 bases had no gene match. In germline, CDR1 is WNHNN, CDR2 SYGVQD (reference sequence).

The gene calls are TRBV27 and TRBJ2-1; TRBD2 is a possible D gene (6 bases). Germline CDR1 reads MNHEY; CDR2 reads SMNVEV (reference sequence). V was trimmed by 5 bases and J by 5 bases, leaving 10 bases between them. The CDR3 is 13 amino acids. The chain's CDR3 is CASSKGGNNEQFF. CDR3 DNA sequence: TGTGCCAGCAGTAAGGGAGGTAACAATGAGCAGTTCTTC.

The CDR3 sequence is CASSFRREGTDTQYF. The CDR3 nucleotides are TGTGCCAGCAGCTTTCGGCGGGAAGGCACAGATACGCAGTATTTT. The gene calls are TRBV13 and TRBJ2-3, with D possibly being TRBD2 (6 bases). Deletions cut 3 bases from V and 1 base from J, with 11 bases between. Germline V lookup: CDR1 PRHDT, CDR2 FYEKMQ (reference sequence). The CDR3 runs 15 residues.

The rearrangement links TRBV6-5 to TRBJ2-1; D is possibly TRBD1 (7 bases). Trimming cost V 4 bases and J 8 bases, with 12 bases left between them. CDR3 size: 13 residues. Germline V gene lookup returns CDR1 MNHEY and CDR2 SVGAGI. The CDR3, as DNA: TGTGCCAGCAGTTTGCAGGGGGGAGATGAGCAGTTCTTC. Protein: CASSLQGGDEQFF.